This T cell receptor (beta chain) came from a study of response to subunit inactivated influenza vaccine. MiXCR, applied by TCRdb to the RT-PCR reads, yields one record per CDR3 protein. The table shows 150,000 to 200,000 distinct CDR3 sequences, with over 9.5% occurring only once. These data also formed part of another study, on T cells expressing NK-cell markers. That report adds: UMIs accompanied the 5'RACE template switching by which TCR beta cDNA was made. A few donors showed these clonotypes also leading the CD3+CD56-NKG2C+ fraction.

This specimen was CD8+ T cells sorted from PBMCs, taken roughly 12 days after vaccination. The sequence was collected from a man in his fifties who received an inactivated influenza vaccine.

The CDR3 spells CASSWTGGGTDTQYF. In DNA, the CDR3 is TGTGCCAGCAGCTGGACCGGGGGCGGCACAGATACGCAGTATTTT. The V call is TRBV7-3, the J call TRBJ2-3; D might be TRBD1 or TRBD2, each matching 6 bases. Germline V gives CDR1 SGHTA, CDR2 FQGTGA. The CDR3 extends over 15 amino acids. V lost 4 bases, J lost 1 base, and 12 bases lay in between.